This T cell receptor beta chain was captured in a study of blood T cell repertoires in COVID-19. About the study: Donors in the United States, Italy and Spain gave samples during acute or convalescent COVID-19.

The table came from immunoSEQ multiplex PCR; TCRdb's copy has only in-frame clones and leaves some out. The data contain about 480,000 clones, more than 75% of them singletons. This clone has more than one count but fewer than ten. Cohorts were assigned according to the clinical history that participants reported. The sequenced sample was PBMCs or T cells enriched from blood (not recorded which). The sequence came from a woman aged 40 to 55 who had recovered from COVID-19.

CDR3: CASSSGGRGNTEAFF. The CDR3 DNA sequence: TGTGCCAGCAGCTCAGGGGGAAGGGGGAACACTGAAGCTTTCTTT. The chain uses TRBV7-8 and TRBJ1-1, with 7 bases lining up with TRBD1. With V trimmed by 4 bases and J by 1 base, 6 bases remained unmatched. There are 15 residues in the CDR3. CDR1 is SGHVS, CDR2 FQNEAQ, per germline.